This T cell receptor (beta chain) is drawn from a study of blood T cell repertoires in COVID-19. The overall study: COVID-19 samples collected from the United States, Italy and Spain covered acute and convalescent phases. Nucleic acid was either cDNA or gDNA, and it came from T cells, B-cell-depleted T cells, or PBMCs.

In germline, CDR1 is SGHDT, CDR2 YYEEEE. Trimming left V 1 base short and J 5 bases short, with 9 bases between. This CDR3 spans 13 amino acids. The data were produced by immunoSEQ multiplex PCR, yet TCRdb's version contains in-frame clones alone and is incomplete. The profile shows some 170,000 clones, roughly nine tenths of them singletons. This chain links TRBV5-6 with TRBJ2-5; D call uncertain. Sequenced sample: peripheral blood. This sequence was found in a man between 60 and 70 years old with active or convalescent COVID-19. The CDR3 bases are TGTGCCAGCAGCTTGATACGCCGGGAGACCCAGTACTTC. As protein: CASSLIRRETQYF.